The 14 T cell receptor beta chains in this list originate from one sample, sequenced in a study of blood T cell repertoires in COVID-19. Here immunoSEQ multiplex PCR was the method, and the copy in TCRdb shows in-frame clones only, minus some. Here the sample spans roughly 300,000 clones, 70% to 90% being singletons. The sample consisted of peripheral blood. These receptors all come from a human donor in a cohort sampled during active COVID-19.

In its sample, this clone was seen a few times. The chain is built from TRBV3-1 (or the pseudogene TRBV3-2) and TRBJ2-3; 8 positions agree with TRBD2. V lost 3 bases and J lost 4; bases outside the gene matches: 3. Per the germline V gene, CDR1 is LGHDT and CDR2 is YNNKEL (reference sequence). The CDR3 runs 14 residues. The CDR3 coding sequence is TGTGCCAGCAGCCACGGGGGGGCCGCAGATACGCAGTATTTT. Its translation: CASSHGGAADTQYF.

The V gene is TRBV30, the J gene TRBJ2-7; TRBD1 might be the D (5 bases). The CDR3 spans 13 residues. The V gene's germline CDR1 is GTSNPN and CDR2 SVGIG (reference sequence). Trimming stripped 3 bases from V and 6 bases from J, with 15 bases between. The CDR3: CAWSAIGAGEQYF. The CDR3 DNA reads TGTGCCTGGAGCGCCATAGGGGCCGGCGAGCAGTACTTC.

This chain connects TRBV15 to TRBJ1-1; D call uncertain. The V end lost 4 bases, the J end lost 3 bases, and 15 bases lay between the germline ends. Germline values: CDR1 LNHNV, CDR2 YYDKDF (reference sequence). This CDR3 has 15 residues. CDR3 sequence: CATSNPRIRDTEAFF. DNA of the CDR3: TGTGCCACCAGCAACCCACGGATTCGGGACACTGAAGCTTTCTTT. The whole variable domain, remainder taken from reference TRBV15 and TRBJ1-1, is DAMVIQNPRYQVTQFGKPVTLSCSQTLNHNVMYWYQQKSSQAPKLLFHYYDKDFNNEADTPDNFQSRRPNTSFCFLDIRSPGLGDTAMYLCATSNPRIRDTEAFFGQGTRLTVV.

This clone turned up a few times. In DNA form, the CDR3 reads TGTGCCAGCAGCCCGGAAAGGGGTCACACTGAAGCTTTCTTT. Encoded protein: CASSPERGHTEAFF. This chain links TRBV9 with TRBJ1-1; the D gene is possibly TRBD1 (5 bases). Germline assignment: CDR1 SGDLS and CDR2 YYNGEE. The V gene lost 4 bases and the J gene lost 3 bases, with 13 bases spanning the gap. There are 14 residues in the CDR3.

The CDR3 nucleotides are TGTGCCAGCCGAGAAATATCTTACTATGGCTACACCTTC. This gives the protein CASREISYYGYTF. The chain employs TRBV19 and TRBJ1-2; D is unclear. CDR3 length equals 13 residues. CDR1 and CDR2 from the germline V gene are LNHDA and SQIVND (reference sequence). V dropped 9 bases and J dropped 3 bases, with 14 bases sitting between them.

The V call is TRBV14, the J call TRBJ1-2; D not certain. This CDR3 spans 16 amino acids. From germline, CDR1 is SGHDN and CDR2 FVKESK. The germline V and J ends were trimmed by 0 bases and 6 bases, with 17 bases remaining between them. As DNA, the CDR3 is TGTGCCAGCAGCCAAGATAGACCTCCGCGGGCCAATGGCTACACCTTC. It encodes CASSQDRPPRANGYTF.

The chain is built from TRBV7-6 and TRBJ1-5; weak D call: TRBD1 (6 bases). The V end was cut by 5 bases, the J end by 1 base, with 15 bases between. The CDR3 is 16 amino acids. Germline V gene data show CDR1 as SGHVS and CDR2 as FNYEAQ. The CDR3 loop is CASSRKTGFSNQPQHF. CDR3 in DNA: TGTGCCAGCAGCCGCAAAACAGGGTTCAGCAATCAGCCCCAGCATTTT.

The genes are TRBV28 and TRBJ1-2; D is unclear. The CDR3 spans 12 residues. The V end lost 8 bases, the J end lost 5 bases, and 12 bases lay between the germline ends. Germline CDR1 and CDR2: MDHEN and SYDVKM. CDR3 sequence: CASALTVYGYTF. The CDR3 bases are TGTGCCAGCGCCCTCACGGTATATGGCTACACCTTC.

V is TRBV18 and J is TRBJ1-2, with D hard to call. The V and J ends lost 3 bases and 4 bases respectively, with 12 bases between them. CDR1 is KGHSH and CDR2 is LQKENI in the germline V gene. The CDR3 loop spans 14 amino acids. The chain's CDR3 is CASSPGHQIYGYTF. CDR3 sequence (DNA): TGTGCCAGCTCACCGGGCCATCAAATCTATGGCTACACCTTC. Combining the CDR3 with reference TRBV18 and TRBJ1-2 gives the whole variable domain NAGVMQNPRHLVRRRGQEARLRCSPMKGHSHVYWYRQLPEEGLKFMVYLQKENIIDESGMPKERFSAEFPKEGPSILRIQQVVRGDSAAYFCASSPGHQIYGYTFGSGTRLTVV.

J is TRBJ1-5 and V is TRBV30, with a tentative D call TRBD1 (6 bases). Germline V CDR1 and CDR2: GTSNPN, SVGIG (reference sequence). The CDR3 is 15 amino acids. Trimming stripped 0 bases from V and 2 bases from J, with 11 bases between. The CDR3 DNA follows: TGTGCCTGGAGTGTAGGGGGAGGGGGCAATCAGCCCCAGCATTTT. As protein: CAWSVGGGGNQPQHF.

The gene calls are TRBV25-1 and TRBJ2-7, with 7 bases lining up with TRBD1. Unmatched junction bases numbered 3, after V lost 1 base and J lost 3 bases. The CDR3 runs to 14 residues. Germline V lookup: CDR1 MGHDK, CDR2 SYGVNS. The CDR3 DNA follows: TGTGCCAGCAGTGAATTCCGGGACAGCTACGAGCAGTACTTC. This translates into CASSEFRDSYEQYF.

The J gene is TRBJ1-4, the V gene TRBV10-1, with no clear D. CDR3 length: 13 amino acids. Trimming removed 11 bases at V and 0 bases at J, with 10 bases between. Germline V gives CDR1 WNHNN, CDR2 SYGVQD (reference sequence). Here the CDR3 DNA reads TGCGCCGCCTTGGGAGCAACTAATGAAAAACTGTTTTTT. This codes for CAALGATNEKLFF.

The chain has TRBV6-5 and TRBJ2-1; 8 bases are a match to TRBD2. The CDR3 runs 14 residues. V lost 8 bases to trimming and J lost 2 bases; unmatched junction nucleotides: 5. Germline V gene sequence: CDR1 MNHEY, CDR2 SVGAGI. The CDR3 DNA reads TGTGCCAGCGGTACTAGCGGTGCCTACAATGAGCAGTTCTTC. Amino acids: CASGTSGAYNEQFF.

CDR3 sequence: CASSVVGGGQEQFF. DNA of the CDR3: TGTGCCAGCAGCGTAGTCGGTGGAGGGCAGGAGCAGTTCTTC. This chain links TRBV9 with TRBJ2-1; tentatively, D is TRBD2 (6 bases). Trimming cost V 0 bases and J 10 bases, with 14 bases left between them. This CDR3 is built from 14 residues. Germline V gene data show CDR1 as SGDLS and CDR2 as YYNGEE. The variable domain in full, completed from reference TRBV9 and TRBJ2-1, reads DSGVTQTPKHLITATGQRVTLRCSPRSGDLSVYWYQQSLDQGLQFLIQYYNGEERAKGNILERFSAQQFPDLHSELNLSSLELGDSALYFCASSVVGGGQEQFFGPGTRLTVL.